This is a list of T cell receptor beta chains from one sample in a study of T-cell reconstitution after alpha-beta-depleted transplantation in children. Via MiXCR, TCRdb re-called the PCR reads, giving one row per CDR3 protein. The sample lists 350,000 to 400,000 distinct CDR3 sequences, about 14% seen once, with about 4% in the top ten. The sample consisted of PBMCs, taken from the stem cell graft. These receptors were collected from a human donor who donated a stem cell graft to a child with Fanconi anemia. The CDR3 runs from the conserved cysteine through the conserved F or W. The order of the fields is clone size, J gene, V gene, D gene, CDR3 DNA, CDR3 protein. D genes are given only for firm matches. Some rows have no size entry. The others give once, few or many, or a class for an expanded clone.

.,TRBJ2-1,TRBV20-1,.,TGCAGTGCCGGCGGTAGCTCCTACAATGAGCAGTTCTTC,CSAGGSSYNEQFF
many,TRBJ2-3,TRBV5-1,TRBD2,TGCGCCAGCAGCAGTAGCGGGGGGTTAATCACAGATACGCAGTATTTT,CASSSSGGLITDTQYF
many,TRBJ2-5,TRBV7-8,.,TGTGCCAGCAGCTTATATGGCCAGGGGGGGACCCAGTACTTC,CASSLYGQGGTQYF
many,TRBJ1-5,TRBV28,.,TGTGCCAGCAGTTTAGGGTACGGGAATCAGCCCCAGCATTTT,CASSLGYGNQPQHF
.,TRBJ2-7,TRBV7-7,.,TGTGCTAGCAGCGTGACAGAATCCTACGAGCAGTACTTC,CASSVTESYEQYF
.,TRBJ1-1,TRBV7-3,TRBD1,TGTGCCAGCAGCTTAACGGCGGGACAGACAACAAATCCAGACACTGAAGCTTTCTTT,CASSLTAGQTTNPDTEAFF
few,TRBJ2-3,TRBV6-2/TRBV6-3,TRBD2,TGTGCCAGCAGTTTCCAGAAGACTAGCGGTGTTTTCACAGATACGCAGTATTTT,CASSFQKTSGVFTDTQYF
many,TRBJ1-5,TRBV7-9,.,TGTGCCAGCAGCTCCCAGGGCGCGGTCCATCAGCCCCAGCATTTT,CASSSQGAVHQPQHF
.,TRBJ2-6,TRBV7-6,.,TGTGCCAGCAGCTTAGTTGGCAGACCCTCTGGGGCCAACGTCCTGACTTTC,CASSLVGRPSGANVLTF
many,TRBJ1-2,TRBV5-1,.,TGCGCCAGCAGCTCCCCCCCAGCTAACTATGGCTACACCTTC,CASSSPPANYGYTF
.,TRBJ1-1,TRBV5-1,TRBD1,TGCGCCAGCAGCATAGAGGGGGCGCGCACTGAAGCTTTCTTT,CASSIEGARTEAFF
many,TRBJ2-3,TRBV6-2/TRBV6-3,.,TGTGCCAGCAGTTACACACAACTTGGGGATACGCAGTATTTT,CASSYTQLGDTQYF
.,TRBJ1-1,TRBV6-1,.,TGTGCCAGCAGGGACCCCGGAAGAGTAGAACCTTTCTTT,CASRDPGRVEPFF
few,TRBJ2-6,TRBV5-1,.,TGCGCCAGCAGCTTCACTACCACAGCGGATGGGGCCAACGTCCTGACTTTC,CASSFTTTADGANVLTF
few,TRBJ2-5,TRBV6-1,TRBD1,TGTGCCAGCAGTCGTTCGGGGACAGGGACACAAGAGACCCAGTACTTC,CASSRSGTGTQETQYF
.,TRBJ1-1,TRBV20-1,.,TGCAGTGGGGAATTGAACACTGAAGCTTTCTTT,CSGELNTEAFF
.,TRBJ2-1,TRBV5-5,.,TGTGCCAGCAGCTTGGGCTCGCAGTTGGATGAGCAGTTCTTC,CASSLGSQLDEQFF
many,TRBJ1-2,TRBV27,TRBD1,TGTGCCAGCAGTATCGGGACAGGGGATGGCTACACCTTC,CASSIGTGDGYTF
few,TRBJ2-2,TRBV7-8,.,TGTGCCAGCAGCTCTGAGTACACCGGGGAGCTGTTTTTT,CASSSEYTGELFF
few,TRBJ2-5,TRBV12-3/TRBV12-4,TRBD2,TGTGCCAGCTGGAGGGAGGCGCGGGGGACTCAAGAGACCCAGTACTTC,CASWREARGTQETQYF
few,TRBJ1-3,TRBV7-2,.,TGTGCCAGCAGCTTGAGGGGGTTGGGTGGAAACACCATATATTTT,CASSLRGLGGNTIYF
.,TRBJ1-1,TRBV6-2/TRBV6-3,TRBD1,TGTGCCAGCCTCCGGGGACAGGGGGCGTTGAACACTGAAGCTTTCTTT,CASLRGQGALNTEAFF
few,TRBJ1-1,TRBV4-3,.,TGCGCCAGCAGCCAAGATCCTCTAGCCGGAACCGGGACGAACACTGAAGCTTTCTTT,CASSQDPLAGTGTNTEAFF
many,TRBJ2-7,TRBV6-2/TRBV6-3,TRBD1,TGTGCCAGCAGTTACTCGAACTGGAAGGGGGACAGGGGGCGTAACCCGGCTAGGATGAAGCAGTACTTC,CASSYSNWKGDRGRNPARMKQYF
many,TRBJ2-5,TRBV10-3,.,TGTGCCATCAGTGAGTCTCTCAGTCCAGAACAAGAGACCCAGTACTTC,CAISESLSPEQETQYF
.,TRBJ1-1,TRBV4-2,.,TGTGCCAGCAGCCAAGAACCTAGTGGGGTTAACACTGAAGCTTTCTTT,CASSQEPSGVNTEAFF
.,TRBJ2-1,TRBV7-8,.,TGTGCCAGCAGCTTATATAGTGACAATGAGCAGTTCTTC,CASSLYSDNEQFF
many,TRBJ1-1,TRBV5-1,TRBD1,TGCGCCAGCAAGGAGACAGGGGAAGACACTGAAGCTTTCTTT,CASKETGEDTEAFF
.,TRBJ1-1,TRBV12-3/TRBV12-4,TRBD1,TGTGCCAGCAGTTGGGCAGGGGGCTCTAGGACTGAAGCTTTCTTT,CASSWAGGSRTEAFF
few,TRBJ2-7,TRBV27,TRBD1,TGTGCCAGCAGCCAAACCGGGACAGGTTCCGAGCAGTACTTC,CASSQTGTGSEQYF
few,TRBJ2-1,TRBV29-1,TRBD1,TGCAGCGTCCCTCAGGGGGTTTCGCTGAACAATGAGCAGTTCTTC,CSVPQGVSLNNEQFF
few,TRBJ2-2,TRBV24-1,TRBD1,TGTGCCACCAGTGCCCTGCCGGGACAGGGGGTTTCCGGGGAGCTGTTTTTT,CATSALPGQGVSGELFF
once,TRBJ2-1,TRBV29-1,.,TGCAGCGTTGAAGATATGGTCGGCAGGGGCAATGAGCAGTTCTTC,CSVEDMVGRGNEQFF
.,TRBJ2-7,TRBV7-9,.,TGTGCCAGCAGCTTCTCTACCGGCGAGCAGTACTTC,CASSFSTGEQYF